The 12 T cell receptor beta chains below were found in one sample sequenced in a study of blood T cell repertoires in COVID-19. Profiled with immunoSEQ multiplex PCR; TCRdb holds only in-frame clones, not every one. The sample includes a few hundred thousand clones, over 75% of them seen just once. The sample consisted of PBMCs or T cells enriched from blood (not recorded which). The origin of the receptors is a man younger than 40 who had recovered from COVID-19.

This chain connects TRBV19 to TRBJ1-3, with D possibly being TRBD1 (5 bases). Germline-derived CDR1 and CDR2 are LNHDA and SQIVND (reference sequence). CDR3 length: 13 residues. V was pared by 7 bases and J by 2 bases, with 9 bases between. CDR3 DNA sequence: TGTGCCAGTACTATCAGGGCTGGAAACACCATATATTTT. Translated: CASTIRAGNTIYF.

This rearrangement joins TRBV5-1 to TRBJ2-5; 16 bases align to TRBD2. The CDR3 totals 16 residues. CDR1 and CDR2 (germline): SGHRS, YFSETQ. Germline trimming cut 2 bases from V and 5 bases from J; bases unmatched to any gene: 3. CDR3 sequence (DNA): TGCGCCAGCAGCTTACTGGGACTAGCGGGGGGGGAGACCCAGTACTTC. Its protein is CASSLLGLAGGETQYF.

In this sample, this clone turned up once. The rearrangement uses TRBV27 and TRBJ1-5; D ambiguous. The V gene lost 4 bases and the J gene lost 0 bases, with 10 bases spanning the gap. The V gene's germline CDR1 is MNHEY and CDR2 SMNVEV (reference sequence). This CDR3 is built from 15 residues. CDR3 nucleotides: TGTGCCAGCAGTTATGCGGCACATAGCAATCAGCCCCAGCATTTT. Amino acids: CASSYAAHSNQPQHF.

The CDR3 DNA is TGTGCCAGCGGAAAACAGGAATACAATGAGCAGTTCTTC. Protein product: CASGKQEYNEQFF. The chain joins TRBV6-5 to TRBJ2-1; possible D gene TRBD1, 5 bases. The CDR3 runs to 13 residues. The V end was cut by 8 bases, the J end by 4 bases, with 12 bases between. Germline-derived CDR1 and CDR2 are MNHEY and SVGAGI.

The CDR3 spells CASASYSNQPQHF. In DNA form, the CDR3 reads TGTGCCAGCGCCAGTTATAGCAATCAGCCCCAGCATTTT. V is TRBV2 and J is TRBJ1-5; D is unresolved. From germline, CDR1 is SNHLY and CDR2 FYNNEI. This CDR3 has 13 amino acids. The germline V and J ends were trimmed by 8 bases and 0 bases, with 8 bases remaining between them.

The V gene is TRBV27, the J gene TRBJ2-2; TRBD1 matches at 11 bases. The CDR3 sequence is 15 residues long. After removal of 6 bases from V and 7 bases from J, the junction contained 7 bases not matched to a gene. Germline CDR1 MNHEY, CDR2 SMNVEV (reference sequence). CDR3 protein: CASRRSGTGGGELFF. The CDR3 bases are TGTGCCAGCAGGAGATCCGGGACAGGGGGCGGGGAGCTGTTTTTT.

This clone was observed once. The chain links TRBV5-4 to TRBJ2-7; tentatively, D is TRBD1 (6 bases). Trimming took off 4 bases at V and 5 bases at J, with 16 bases between the two ends. The CDR3 sequence is 14 residues long. Germline CDR1 reads SGHNT; CDR2 reads YYREEE (reference sequence). The CDR3 loop is CASSTQQGFDEQYF. In DNA, the CDR3 is TGTGCCAGCAGCACTCAACAGGGTTTCGACGAGCAGTACTTC.

The genes are TRBV5-6 and TRBJ2-5; TRBD2 agrees at 9 bases. Germline lookup yields CDR1 SGHDT and CDR2 YYEEEE. The CDR3 sequence is 15 residues long. J gave up 5 bases and V 5 bases, and 10 bases lay outside the gene matches. The CDR3 region is CASRRSGTSSETQYF. In nucleotides, the CDR3 is TGTGCCAGCAGACGATCCGGGACTAGCTCGGAGACCCAGTACTTC.

The CDR3 DNA reads TGTGCCAGCAGCCAGGGGACTACCAACACTGAAGCTTTCTTT. This codes for CASSQGTTNTEAFF. The V call is TRBV3-1 (or the pseudogene TRBV3-2), the J call TRBJ1-1; the D gene is possibly TRBD1 (5 bases). The V gene lost 3 bases and the J gene lost 2 bases, with 10 bases spanning the gap. The CDR3 is made up of 14 amino acids. The germline V gene has CDR1 LGHDT and CDR2 YNNKEL (reference sequence).

This clone was detected only once. The chain couples TRBV5-1 to TRBJ2-5, with 10 bases identical to TRBD1. The CDR3 covers 16 residues. V was pared by 0 bases and J by 5 bases, with 7 bases of the junction left unmatched. CDR1 SGHRS and CDR2 YFSETQ come from the germline V gene. The CDR3 loop reads CASSLGDRGPEETQYF. The CDR3 bases are TGCGCCAGCAGCTTGGGTGACAGGGGGCCGGAGGAGACCCAGTACTTC.

The J gene is TRBJ1-1, the V gene TRBV12-5; D possibly corresponds to TRBD1 (5 bases). This CDR3 spans 14 amino acids. In germline, CDR1 is LGHNT, CDR2 FRNRAP. Trimming stripped 8 bases from V and 4 bases from J, with 17 bases between. CDR3 DNA sequence: TGTGCTAGTCGATCGGGGGGAATGGGCACTGAAGCTTTCTTT. Protein sequence: CASRSGGMGTEAFF.

CDR3 nucleotides: TGTGCCAGCAGCCGCCCCGGGACTAGGGGTTCCAAAAACATTCAGTACTTC. Translated, it gives CASSRPGTRGSKNIQYF. This chain links TRBV3-1 (or the pseudogene TRBV3-2) with TRBJ2-4; 8 nucleotides line up with TRBD2. The length of the CDR3 is 17 residues. The germline V gene encodes CDR1 LGHDT and CDR2 YNNKEL (reference sequence). V lost 4 bases, J lost 2 bases, and 10 bases stayed unmatched.